This entry features one T cell receptor beta chain sequence. No antigen is known for it. Within one base of it there is no much larger clone, and no base qualities were kept. This sample was included in a study of T cell clonotyping in hematopoietic cell transplantation (dated by TCRdb to the early 2020s). For the study in its entirety: The study collected some 150 blood samples from some 35 consecutive transplant recipients and their related donors. Patient recruitment ran from 2015 to early 2017, and follow-up continued until late 2020 or death.

Read against the paper, the sample's time point label means: 30 days after allo-HCT. Blood from recipients was drawn about 28 days before transplant and again at days 30, 100 and 180 after transplant. Nuclei Lysis Solution was used to extract genomic DNA from fresh or cryopreserved unfractionated peripheral blood mononuclear cells. The CDR1 and CDR2 encoded by the germline V gene (reference sequence) are LNHDA and SQIVND. Including cysteine and phenylalanine, the CDR3 has 13 amino acids. Left in the record is the CDR3 DNA by itself, 39 bases read in frame from the first base. V is cut by 5 bases and J by 1 base, and the space between the germline ends is 8 bases. Overall study outcomes, separate from this receptor: After transplant, TCR diversity in recipients dropped, and pathologically expanded clonotypes increased progressively from day 30 to day 180. Broader posttransplant TCR repertoire diversity was predicted by donor and pretransplant recipient Inverse Simpson Index values. Sample size was limited, and cells were not sorted, so CD4 and CD8 repertoire contributions could not be separated. Only a small fraction of recipient repertoires overlapped donor repertoires, with over 97% appearing de novo at the given depth.

With the immunoSEQ assay, which is a bias-controlled multiplex PCR relying on V- and J-specific primers, TCR beta CDR3 regions were amplified from genomic DNA. A proprietary barcode and Illumina adapter sequences were added to the CDR3 amplicons in a second PCR step. CDR3 libraries were sequenced on an Illumina MiSeq instrument. The authors processed their data as follows. immunoSEQ Analyzer 3.0 was used for export and quality control, with R Bioconductor and Immunarch used for downstream analyses. Only productive rearrangements within the normalized downsampled data set were used in the calculation of repertoire metrics. Pathologically expanded clonotypes were defined as those larger than 5 templates in the normalized cohort. Repertoire diversity was measured with the Inverse Simpson Index. To capture all clonotypes, the CMV-specificity analyses were run on the non-normalized data set. Not all clones reach the TCRdb copy of this immuneACCESS table, which keeps in-frame sequences only. Checked studies attribute under half of the gap to unresolved V genes and leave the rest unexplained. That table gives V, J and clone size, and the DNA gave D and trimming. The sample table shows about 14,000 clones, and just over 95% are seen once. The biggest ten clones account for about 3.9% of the sample.

Specimen: peripheral blood mononuclear cells, collected 30 days after allogeneic stem cell transplant. This clonotype originated in a female patient aged 45-65 years who had an allogeneic stem cell transplant from an unrelated donor, so T cells may come from the graft donor. Some clones in this sample may be carry-over from other donors' samples. The chain couples TRBV19 to TRBJ1-1, with no confidently assigned D gene. Read as DNA, the sequence is TGTGCCAGTAGTGGGCAGAGGAACACTGAAGCTTTCTTT. This sequence encodes CASSGQRNTEAFF.